The 6 T cell receptor beta chains below were found in one sample sequenced in a study of human T cells and chemical hapten exposure (dated by TCRdb to the early 2020s). The protocol used for the library was 5' RACE. The sample was run on an Illumina MiSeq. TCRdb reworked the public reads: Q25 trimming with fastp, MiXCR clone assembly, productive beta chains retained. Identical CDR3 protein sequences are pooled into one entry, listed with their most common genes and DNA. In all, the sample holds 65,000 to 95,000 distinct CDR3 sequences, and 7% to 8% of those were seen once. The biggest ten clones account for 2% to 2.5% of the sample. Total RNA was extracted from unfractionated whole blood collected in Tempus Blood RNA tubes. These TCRs come from a male donor in good health.

J is TRBJ1-5 and V is TRBV5-3; 12 bases agree with TRBD1. TRBV5-3 is an open reading frame whose function is uncertain. V shed 5 bases and J 5 bases; nucleotides not matched to a gene: 5. The CDR3 is made up of 15 amino acids. CDR3: CARRTGTGGDQPQHF. In nucleotides, the CDR3 is TGTGCCAGAAGGACCGGGACAGGGGGCGATCAGCCCCAGCATTTT.

Many counts were recorded for this clonotype. V and J are TRBV7-7 and TRBJ2-1; 14 nucleotides line up with TRBD2. Losses at the gene ends were 5 bases for V and 0 bases for J; bases not matched to a gene: 6. The CDR3 has 18 amino acids. The germline CDR1 and CDR2 sequences are SSHAT and FNYEAQ (reference sequence). CDR3 in amino acids: CASSPGLAGGSSYNEQFF. DNA of the CDR3: TGTGCCAGCAGCCCTGGACTAGCGGGGGGAAGCTCCTACAATGAGCAGTTCTTC. The whole variable domain, filled in from reference TRBV7-7 and TRBJ2-1, reads GAGVSQSPRYKVTKRGQDVTLRCDPISSHATLYWYQQALGQGPEFLTYFNYEAQPDKSGLPSDRFSAERPEGSISTLTIQRTEQRDSAMYRCASSPGLAGGSSYNEQFFGPGTRLTVL.

Comments on this clonotype: Given a much more abundant clone one base away, this may be a read error. This sequence joins TRBV7-9 and TRBJ2-1; possibly TRBD2 for D (5 bases). The CDR3 is made up of 14 amino acids. Germline CDR1 and CDR2: SEHNR and FQNEAQ (reference sequence). V gave up 3 bases and J gave up 7 bases, with 13 bases separating them. The CDR3 bases are TGTGCCAGCAGCTTCCCGGACCGAGGGAATGAGCAGTTCTTC. It specifies CASSFPDRGNEQFF.

This clonotype was recorded at least ten times. This rearrangement joins TRBV14 to TRBJ1-1, with D maybe TRBD1 (6 bases). This CDR3 has 13 amino acids. Germline CDR1 reads SGHDN; CDR2 reads FVKESK. V was trimmed by 1 base and J by 8 bases, leaving 11 bases between them. The CDR3 sequence: CASSQVPRGEAFF. CDR3 bases: TGTGCCAGCAGCCAAGTCCCCAGGGGAGAAGCTTTCTTT.

In this sample, this clonotype turned up a few times. This chain connects TRBV29-1 to TRBJ1-2, with no clear D. From germline, CDR1 is SQVTM and CDR2 ANQGSEA. V dropped 4 bases and J dropped 4 bases, with 10 bases sitting between them. The length of the CDR3 is 12 residues. CDR3 nucleotide sequence: TGCAGCGTTGTCGGCCGGCCCTATGGCTACACCTTC. Encoded protein: CSVVGRPYGYTF.

The chain couples TRBV7-6 to TRBJ2-3; 7 bases fit TRBD2. J was trimmed by 1 base and V by 1 base; bases with no gene match: 5. Germline CDR1 is SGHVS and CDR2 is FNYEAQ. The CDR3 is made up of 16 amino acids. The CDR3 spells CASSLGAGAGTDTQYF. The CDR3 DNA reads TGTGCCAGCAGCTTAGGGGCGGGAGCTGGCACAGATACGCAGTATTTT.